These T cell receptor beta chains were read from a single sample in a study of monozygotic twins with inflammatory bowel disease. TCRdb reworked the 5' RACE reads into one entry per CDR3 protein, no DNA. This sample's table reports 330,000 or so distinct CDR3 sequences. Sequenced: blood. The receptor source for this set is a human donor with ulcerative colitis or Crohn's disease, or a healthy co-twin of an affected twin (not recorded which). Each CDR3 is given with its conserved first and last residue. Fields, in order: V gene, J gene, CDR3 protein.

v_call: TRBV20-1; j_call: TRBJ2-1; cdr3_aa: CSARPGGRVYEQFF
v_call: TRBV29-1; j_call: TRBJ2-5; cdr3_aa: CSVVGPRETQYF
v_call: TRBV3-1; j_call: TRBJ2-6; cdr3_aa: CASSHVSGANVLTF
v_call: TRBV12-3/TRBV12-4; j_call: TRBJ2-1; cdr3_aa: CASSLWTSRDNEQFF
v_call: TRBV20-1; j_call: TRBJ2-5; cdr3_aa: CSASLAAETQYF
v_call: TRBV20-1; j_call: TRBJ2-2; cdr3_aa: CSAAARVDTGELFF
v_call: TRBV7-6; j_call: TRBJ2-7; cdr3_aa: CASSLSGYYEQYF
v_call: TRBV7-8; j_call: TRBJ2-2; cdr3_aa: CASSFDRGSGELFF
v_call: TRBV20-1; j_call: TRBJ2-1; cdr3_aa: CSARDPRSSYNEQFF
v_call: TRBV20-1; j_call: TRBJ2-3; cdr3_aa: CRGQEGGDTQYF
v_call: TRBV28; j_call: TRBJ2-2; cdr3_aa: CASRDRATGELFF
v_call: TRBV19; j_call: TRBJ1-5; cdr3_aa: CASSIRPNQPQHF
v_call: TRBV5-1; j_call: TRBJ2-7; cdr3_aa: CASSPRPSGTVYEQYF
v_call: TRBV9; j_call: TRBJ2-3; cdr3_aa: CASSPRQDPDTQYF
v_call: TRBV28; j_call: TRBJ2-7; cdr3_aa: CASSLALSYEQYF
v_call: TRBV4-1; j_call: TRBJ1-5; cdr3_aa: CASSQDGLGQPQHF
v_call: TRBV28; j_call: TRBJ2-6; cdr3_aa: CASSLAGDSGANVLTF
v_call: TRBV4-3; j_call: TRBJ1-1; cdr3_aa: CASSQTGAPYTEAFF
v_call: TRBV7-2; j_call: TRBJ2-7; cdr3_aa: CASSLELQNYEQYF
v_call: TRBV5-6; j_call: TRBJ2-7; cdr3_aa: CASTIRDLTSEQYF
v_call: TRBV7-2; j_call: TRBJ1-2; cdr3_aa: CASSSRDSHYGYTF
v_call: TRBV10-3; j_call: TRBJ1-1; cdr3_aa: CAIRPDRPMNTEAFF
v_call: TRBV12-3/TRBV12-4; j_call: TRBJ1-4; cdr3_aa: CASSYFPGGEKLFF
v_call: TRBV6-1; j_call: TRBJ1-2; cdr3_aa: CASSDSYGYTF
v_call: TRBV10-2; j_call: TRBJ2-3; cdr3_aa: CASSESFRADTQYF
v_call: TRBV6-2/TRBV6-3; j_call: TRBJ2-3; cdr3_aa: CASSTGTLNTQYF
v_call: TRBV4-2; j_call: TRBJ2-5; cdr3_aa: CASSQDLQETQYF
v_call: TRBV12-3/TRBV12-4; j_call: TRBJ2-7; cdr3_aa: CASRGQGIYEQYF
v_call: TRBV11-2; j_call: TRBJ2-4; cdr3_aa: CASSSRLAAKNIQYF
v_call: TRBV19; j_call: TRBJ2-7; cdr3_aa: CASSRNSYEQYF
v_call: TRBV7-6; j_call: TRBJ2-2; cdr3_aa: CASSLESSGLPLTGELFF
v_call: TRBV10-3; j_call: TRBJ2-5; cdr3_aa: CAISVDRQGEETQYF
v_call: TRBV24-1; j_call: TRBJ2-1; cdr3_aa: CASAFLDEQFF
v_call: TRBV9; j_call: TRBJ1-2; cdr3_aa: CASSGLQGTGGYTF
v_call: TRBV7-9; j_call: TRBJ2-3; cdr3_aa: CASSVQGARTDTQYF
v_call: TRBV7-2; j_call: TRBJ1-4; cdr3_aa: CASSPRGSNEKLFF
v_call: TRBV20-1; j_call: TRBJ2-6; cdr3_aa: CSASPSRGLSGANVLTF